Below are 28 T cell receptor beta chains sequenced from a single sample in a study of CD8 T cells in acute hepatitis C reinfection. Assay used: immunoSEQ multiplex PCR; TCRdb lists only in-frame clones, some missing. The table records fewer than 40,000 clones, over 75% of them present only once. Time point indicated: naive CD8 control sorted from an acute-time-point sample. Sample: naive CD8+ T cells from PBMCs. The receptors stem from a woman between 18 and 29 years old who spontaneously cleared hepatitis C infection.

This chain links TRBV9 with TRBJ1-4, with 10 bases fitting TRBD1. The CDR3 sequence is 14 residues long. The V segment lost 3 bases and the J segment 7 bases; nucleotides outside the gene matches: 3. The germline V gene encodes CDR1 SGDLS and CDR2 YYNGEE. CDR3 sequence reads: CASSGQGAFEKLFF. The CDR3 DNA reads as TGTGCCAGCAGCGGACAGGGGGCCTTTGAAAAACTGTTTTTT.

The chain joins TRBV12-5 to TRBJ2-2; D might be TRBD1 or TRBD2, each matching 6 bases. CDR3 length equals 16 residues. Trimming stripped 6 bases from V and 7 bases from J, with 21 bases between. Germline values: CDR1 LGHNT, CDR2 FRNRAP. The CDR3 loop is CASGPPVEGEDGELFF. CDR3 coding DNA: TGTGCTAGTGGCCCTCCCGTAGAGGGGGAGGACGGGGAGCTGTTTTTT.

The V and J genes are TRBV11-2 and TRBJ2-5, with D hard to call. Germline CDR1 and CDR2: SGHAT and FQNNGV. Trimming left V 4 bases short and J 5 bases short, with 2 bases between. The CDR3 consists of 10 residues. The CDR3 sequence is CASSSETQYF. The CDR3 DNA sequence: TGTGCCAGCAGCTCCGAGACCCAGTACTTC. Full variable domain (outside the CDR3, taken from reference TRBV11-2 and TRBJ2-5): EAGVAQSPRYKIIEKRQSVAFWCNPISGHATLYWYQQILGQGPKLLIQFQNNGVVDDSQLPKDRFSAERLKGVDSTLKIQPAKLEDSAVYLCASSSETQYFGPGTRLLVL.

This chain connects TRBV7-6 to TRBJ1-5; perhaps TRBD1 as D (6 bases). Trimming removed 3 bases from V and 6 bases from J, with 12 bases in between. This CDR3 is built from 14 residues. Germline lookup yields CDR1 SGHVS and CDR2 FNYEAQ. CDR3 amino acids: CASSFSGVGQPQHF. The CDR3 DNA follows: TGTGCCAGCAGCTTTTCAGGGGTTGGTCAGCCCCAGCATTTT.

The genes are TRBV6-5 and TRBJ2-1, with 8 bases lining up with TRBD1. Germline V gene sequence: CDR1 MNHEY, CDR2 SVGAGI. V lost 2 bases and J lost 6; bases outside the gene matches: 6. There are 15 residues in the CDR3. CDR3 loop: CASSYPGTGSNEQFF. The CDR3 DNA reads as TGTGCCAGCAGTTACCCGGGGACAGGCTCCAATGAGCAGTTCTTC.

The rearrangement uses TRBV2 and TRBJ1-1; D is possibly TRBD1 (5 bases). This CDR3 has 10 amino acids. In germline, CDR1 is SNHLY, CDR2 FYNNEI. The V gene lost 8 bases and the J gene lost 7 bases, with 8 bases spanning the gap. For the CDR3, the DNA is TGTGCCAGCCGGGGCCTTGAAGCTTTCTTT. It translates to CASRGLEAFF.

This clone was seen once. The chain joins TRBV11-2 to TRBJ2-1; tentatively, D is TRBD2 (5 bases). CDR1 is SGHAT, CDR2 FQNNGV, per germline. This CDR3 is built from 14 residues. V lost 3 bases and J lost 5, with 11 bases in between. The CDR3 sequence: CASSFDFGNNEQFF. Written as DNA, the CDR3 is TGTGCCAGCAGCTTTGACTTCGGGAACAATGAGCAGTTCTTC.

This chain joins TRBV6-1 and TRBJ2-5; D perhaps matches TRBD1 (6 bases). The CDR3 contains 15 residues. From germline, CDR1 is MNHNS and CDR2 SASEGT. Trimming cost V 2 bases and J 2 bases, with 12 bases left between them. CDR3 sequence reads: CASSEYRTDQETQYF. The CDR3, as DNA: TGTGCCAGCAGTGAATACCGGACAGATCAAGAGACCCAGTACTTC.

This sequence joins TRBV27 and TRBJ2-7, with no clear D. The CDR3 is 15 residues long. Germline CDR1 MNHEY, CDR2 SMNVEV (reference sequence). Trimming left V 3 bases short and J 3 bases short, with 15 bases between. The CDR3 coding sequence is TGTGCCAGCAGTTTCTCCCTAGAGTTCGGCTACGAGCAGTACTTC. This codes for CASSFSLEFGYEQYF.

V gene TRBV29-1 combines with J gene TRBJ2-7, with D maybe TRBD2 (6 bases). The CDR3 runs to 13 residues. Between the trimmed V and J ends, which lost 6 bases and 3 bases, there was a span of 15 bases. The germline V gene has CDR1 SQVTM and CDR2 ANQGSEA. CDR3 amino acids: CSVFSGYNYEQYF. The CDR3 nucleotides are TGCAGCGTCTTTAGCGGATACAACTACGAGCAGTACTTC.

The chain employs TRBV19 and TRBJ2-1; a possible D gene is TRBD2 (7 bases). The CDR3 runs 11 residues. The germline V and J ends were trimmed by 8 bases and 8 bases, with 10 bases remaining between them. The germline gives CDR1 LNHDA, CDR2 SQIVND (reference sequence). The CDR3 reads CASGGAHEQFF. DNA of the CDR3: TGTGCCAGTGGGGGGGCCCATGAGCAGTTCTTC.

The rearrangement links TRBV9 to TRBJ1-2, with D perhaps TRBD1 (5 bases). V was clipped by 4 bases and J by 3 bases, with 25 bases between them. Germline values: CDR1 SGDLS, CDR2 YYNGEE. This CDR3 has 18 residues. CDR3: CASSQGPREVRWDYGYTF. The CDR3 coding sequence is TGTGCCAGCAGCCAGGGCCCCAGGGAGGTCAGGTGGGACTATGGCTACACCTTC.

The chain carries TRBV5-4 and TRBJ1-1, with D possibly TRBD1 on 6 matching bases. CDR3 size: 13 residues. Deletions cut 7 bases from V and 3 bases from J, with 13 bases between. Germline loops: CDR1 SGHNT, CDR2 YYREEE (reference sequence). The CDR3 DNA follows: TGTGCCAGCTCGCAGGGGAGTGACACTGAAGCTTTCTTT. Amino acids: CASSQGSDTEAFF.

This clone came up a few times. This chain joins TRBV11-3 and TRBJ2-2; 10 positions match TRBD1. V trimming: 5 bases; J trimming: 6 bases; junction bases outside the gene matches: 6. The CDR3 sequence is 15 residues long. Germline CDR1 reads SGHNT; CDR2 reads YENEEA. As DNA, the CDR3 is TGTGCCAGCAGCCCCCAGGACAGGGGGTCCGGGGAGCTGTTTTTT. Residues: CASSPQDRGSGELFF.

The CDR3 spells CASSLELAVTYNEQFF. DNA for the CDR3: TGTGCCAGCAGCTTGGAACTAGCGGTTACCTACAATGAGCAGTTCTTC. The rearrangement joins TRBV5-4 to TRBJ2-1, with 8 positions matching TRBD2. The CDR3 length is 16 residues. V shed 0 bases and J 2 bases; nucleotides not matched to a gene: 4. CDR1 and CDR2 (germline): SGHNT, YYREEE (reference sequence).

The V call is TRBV15, the J call TRBJ1-1; D uncertain. CDR3 length: 16 amino acids. With 5 bases removed from V and 0 bases from J, the gap between germline ends came to 16 bases. Germline V lookup: CDR1 LNHNV, CDR2 YYDKDF (reference sequence). The CDR3 loop is CATSPKRRVMNTEAFF. CDR3 DNA: TGTGCCACCAGCCCAAAAAGGAGAGTTATGAACACTGAAGCTTTCTTT.

V and J are TRBV5-8 and TRBJ2-7, with D possibly TRBD1 on 6 matching bases. V gave up 1 base and J gave up 6 bases, with 20 bases separating them. Per the germline V gene, CDR1 is SGHTS and CDR2 is YDEGEE. The CDR3 is 16 amino acids. The chain's CDR3 is CASSLPTGRSHTEQYF. CDR3 DNA: TGTGCCAGCAGCTTGCCTACAGGGAGATCTCATACCGAGCAGTACTTC.

This clone was recorded a few times. The V gene is TRBV6-5, the J gene TRBJ1-2, with unresolved D. The V gene lost 0 bases and the J gene lost 2 bases, with 7 bases spanning the gap. The germline V gene encodes CDR1 MNHEY and CDR2 SVGAGI. This CDR3 spans 14 amino acids. The DNA of the CDR3 is TGTGCCAGCAGTTACTCGGCGGCAAACTATGGCTACACCTTC. Protein product: CASSYSAANYGYTF.

J is TRBJ2-5 and V is TRBV4-2; the D is unclear. V dropped 5 bases and J dropped 2 bases, with 15 bases sitting between them. From germline, CDR1 is LGHNA and CDR2 YNFKEQ. This CDR3 region has 15 residues. This CDR3 reads CASSSNPVQQETQYF. CDR3 bases: TGTGCCAGCAGCTCGAACCCGGTGCAACAAGAGACCCAGTACTTC.

The rearrangement links TRBV7-9 to TRBJ1-1; no definite D call. The V gene lost 7 bases and the J gene lost 8 bases, with 11 bases spanning the gap. CDR3 length: 11 residues. Germline-derived CDR1 and CDR2 are SEHNR and FQNEAQ (reference sequence). CDR3 nucleotides: TGTGCCAGCAAAAACAGCCCCGAAGCTTTCTTT. Its protein product is CASKNSPEAFF.

For the CDR3, the DNA is TGTGCCAGCAGTCCCCACAGCCGGCCCCAAGAGACCCAGTACTTC. Translated, it gives CASSPHSRPQETQYF. V and J are TRBV27 and TRBJ2-5; D remains ambiguous. Trimming took 5 bases from V and 1 from J, leaving 14 bases between them. Per the germline V gene, CDR1 is MNHEY and CDR2 is SMNVEV (reference sequence). The CDR3 spans 15 residues.

V and J are TRBV4-1 and TRBJ1-5; D unresolved. The V gene lost 3 bases and the J gene lost 3 bases, with 9 bases spanning the gap. This CDR3 is built from 14 residues. CDR1 MGHRA and CDR2 YSYEKL come from the germline V gene. CDR3 sequence: CASSHREPNQPQHF. The CDR3 nucleotides read TGCGCCAGCAGCCATAGGGAGCCCAATCAGCCCCAGCATTTT.

V is TRBV13 and J is TRBJ2-1, with 9 bases aligning to TRBD2. With 6 bases clipped from V and 8 bases from J, the junction kept 5 bases outside the gene matches. CDR1 and CDR2 (germline): PRHDT, FYEKMQ (reference sequence). The CDR3 covers 13 residues. The CDR3, as DNA: TGTGCCAGCAGTTATAGCGGGAGCTATGAGCAGTTCTTC. Translating gives CASSYSGSYEQFF. Full variable domain (remainder filled in from reference TRBV13 and TRBJ2-1): AAGVIQSPRHLIKEKRETATLKCYPIPRHDTVYWYQQGPGQDPQFLISFYEKMQSDKGSIPDRFSAQQFSDYHSELNMSSLELGDSALYFCASSYSGSYEQFFGPGTRLTVL.

The rearrangement joins TRBV9 to TRBJ2-7; D may match TRBD1 or TRBD2 (5 bases each). This CDR3 is built from 14 residues. Deletions cut 4 bases from V and 5 bases from J, with 16 bases between. Germline-derived CDR1 and CDR2 are SGDLS and YYNGEE. This CDR3 reads CASSSLGDANEQYF. The DNA of the CDR3 is TGTGCCAGCAGCTCTCTGGGGGATGCGAACGAGCAGTACTTC.

CDR3 nucleotide sequence: TGTGCCACCAGCAGACCAGAGGATGGGGGCCCTCTCTCTGGAAACACCATATATTTT. The encoded protein is CATSRPEDGGPLSGNTIYF. The genes are TRBV15 and TRBJ1-3, with D possibly being TRBD1 (6 bases). V was shortened by 2 bases and J by 0 bases, with 20 bases between the two germline ends. Germline V gives CDR1 LNHNV, CDR2 YYDKDF (reference sequence). This CDR3 is 19 amino acids long.

This rearrangement joins TRBV9 to TRBJ2-5, with D unclear. V was clipped by 4 bases and J by 4 bases, with 17 bases between them. Per the germline V gene, CDR1 is SGDLS and CDR2 is YYNGEE. The CDR3 totals 15 residues. The CDR3 region is CASSSPPVGPETQYF. The CDR3 nucleotides are TGTGCCAGCAGCTCGCCGCCAGTGGGTCCAGAGACCCAGTACTTC.

This clone turned up a few times. The V gene is TRBV7-3, the J gene TRBJ2-1; 9 bases map to TRBD1. V dropped 6 bases and J dropped 6; count of bases not matched to a gene: 6. This CDR3 comprises 14 residues. Germline CDR1 is SGHTA and CDR2 is FQGTGA. CDR3 in DNA: TGTGCCAGCAGGATGGGACAGGGCTCCAATGAGCAGTTCTTC. As protein: CASRMGQGSNEQFF.

The V and J genes are TRBV7-3 and TRBJ2-3; perhaps TRBD1 as D (5 bases). The germline V and J ends were trimmed by 5 bases and 5 bases, with 20 bases remaining between them. Germline-derived CDR1 and CDR2 are SGHTA and FQGTGA. The CDR3 has 16 amino acids. The CDR3 DNA reads TGTGCCAGCAGCCCCGGGCCCCCCCAGGGTGGAGATACGCAGTATTTT. Translating it yields CASSPGPPQGGDTQYF.